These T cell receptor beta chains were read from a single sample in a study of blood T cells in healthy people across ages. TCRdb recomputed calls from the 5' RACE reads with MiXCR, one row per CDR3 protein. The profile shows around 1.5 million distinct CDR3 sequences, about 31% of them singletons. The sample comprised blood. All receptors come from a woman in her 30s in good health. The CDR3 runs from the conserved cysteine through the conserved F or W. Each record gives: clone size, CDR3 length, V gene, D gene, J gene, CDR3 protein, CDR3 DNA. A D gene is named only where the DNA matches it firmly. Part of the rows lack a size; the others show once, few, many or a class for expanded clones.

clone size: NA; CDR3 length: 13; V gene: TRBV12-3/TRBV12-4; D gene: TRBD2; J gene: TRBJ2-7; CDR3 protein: CASTKRGSYEQYF; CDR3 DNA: TGTGCCAGCACGAAGCGGGGATCCTACGAGCAGTACTTC
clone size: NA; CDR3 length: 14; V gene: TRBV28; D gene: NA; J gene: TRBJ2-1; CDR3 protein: CASGDIAAWNEQFF; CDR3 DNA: TGTGCCAGCGGGGATATAGCGGCCTGGAATGAGCAGTTCTTC
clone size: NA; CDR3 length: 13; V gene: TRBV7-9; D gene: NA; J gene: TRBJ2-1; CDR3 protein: CAGSLDGGGEQFF; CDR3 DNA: TGTGCCGGCAGCTTAGATGGCGGTGGTGAGCAGTTCTTC
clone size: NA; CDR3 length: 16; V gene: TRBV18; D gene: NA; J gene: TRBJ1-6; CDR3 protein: CASSPRRGEVGSPLHF; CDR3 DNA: TGTGCCAGCTCACCACGGCGGGGGGAGGTAGGATCACCCCTCCACTTT
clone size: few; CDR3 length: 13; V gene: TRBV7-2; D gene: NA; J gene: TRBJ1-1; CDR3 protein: CASSLAVGVEAFF; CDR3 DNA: TGTGCCAGCAGCTTAGCGGTGGGGGTGGAAGCTTTCTTT
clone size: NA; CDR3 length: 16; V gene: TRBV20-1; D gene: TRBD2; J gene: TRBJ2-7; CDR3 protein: CSARWGVGAGGVEQYF; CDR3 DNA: TGCAGTGCTAGATGGGGTGTGGGAGCGGGAGGGGTCGAGCAGTACTTC
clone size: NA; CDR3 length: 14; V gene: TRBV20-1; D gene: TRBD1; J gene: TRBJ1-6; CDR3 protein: CSARGKGANSPLHF; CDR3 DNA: TGCAGTGCCAGAGGAAAGGGGGCTAATTCACCCCTCCACTTT
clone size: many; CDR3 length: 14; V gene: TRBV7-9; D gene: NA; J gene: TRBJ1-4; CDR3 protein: CASSQGTSSEKLFF; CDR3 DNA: TGTGCCAGCAGCCAGGGGACAAGCAGTGAAAAACTGTTTTTT
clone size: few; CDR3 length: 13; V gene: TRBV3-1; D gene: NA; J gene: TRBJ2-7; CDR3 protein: CASSQEDDYEQYF; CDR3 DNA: TGTGCCAGCAGCCAAGAGGACGATTACGAGCAGTACTTC
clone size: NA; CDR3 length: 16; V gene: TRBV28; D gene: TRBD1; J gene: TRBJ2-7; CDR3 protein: CASSLYRDRPIYEQYF; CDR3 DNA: TGTGCCAGCAGTTTATACCGGGACAGACCCATCTACGAGCAGTACTTC
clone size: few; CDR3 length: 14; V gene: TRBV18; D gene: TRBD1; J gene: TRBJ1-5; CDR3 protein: CASSPTGGYQPQHF; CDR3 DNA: TGTGCCAGCTCCCCAACAGGGGGCTATCAGCCCCAGCATTTT
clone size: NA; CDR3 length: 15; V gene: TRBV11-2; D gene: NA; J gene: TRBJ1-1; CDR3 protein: CASSLDGRSDTEAFF; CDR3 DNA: TGTGCCAGCAGCTTGGATGGTAGGAGTGACACTGAAGCTTTCTTT
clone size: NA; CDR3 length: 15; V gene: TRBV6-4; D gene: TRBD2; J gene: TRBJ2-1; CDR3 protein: CASSDVAGGRGEQFF; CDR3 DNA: TGTGCCAGCAGTGACGTAGCGGGGGGGCGAGGGGAGCAGTTCTTC
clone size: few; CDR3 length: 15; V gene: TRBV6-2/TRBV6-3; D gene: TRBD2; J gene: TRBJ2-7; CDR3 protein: CASSSRTSSPYEQYF; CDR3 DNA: TGTGCCAGCAGTTCCCGGACTAGCTCCCCATACGAGCAGTACTTC
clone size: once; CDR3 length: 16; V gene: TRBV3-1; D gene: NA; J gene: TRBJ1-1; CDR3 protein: CASSQMTTVRNTEAFF; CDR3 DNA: TGTGCCAGCAGCCAAATGACAACAGTGAGGAACACTGAAGCTTTCTTT
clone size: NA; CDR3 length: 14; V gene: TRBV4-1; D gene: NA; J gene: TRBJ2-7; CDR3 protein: CASSPGTGPDEQYF; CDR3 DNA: TGCGCCAGCAGCCCCGGGACGGGTCCCGACGAGCAGTACTTC
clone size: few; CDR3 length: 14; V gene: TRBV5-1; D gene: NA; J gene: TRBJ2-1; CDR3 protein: CASSALGRKDEQFF; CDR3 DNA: TGCGCCAGCAGCGCCCTGGGGAGGAAGGACGAGCAGTTCTTC